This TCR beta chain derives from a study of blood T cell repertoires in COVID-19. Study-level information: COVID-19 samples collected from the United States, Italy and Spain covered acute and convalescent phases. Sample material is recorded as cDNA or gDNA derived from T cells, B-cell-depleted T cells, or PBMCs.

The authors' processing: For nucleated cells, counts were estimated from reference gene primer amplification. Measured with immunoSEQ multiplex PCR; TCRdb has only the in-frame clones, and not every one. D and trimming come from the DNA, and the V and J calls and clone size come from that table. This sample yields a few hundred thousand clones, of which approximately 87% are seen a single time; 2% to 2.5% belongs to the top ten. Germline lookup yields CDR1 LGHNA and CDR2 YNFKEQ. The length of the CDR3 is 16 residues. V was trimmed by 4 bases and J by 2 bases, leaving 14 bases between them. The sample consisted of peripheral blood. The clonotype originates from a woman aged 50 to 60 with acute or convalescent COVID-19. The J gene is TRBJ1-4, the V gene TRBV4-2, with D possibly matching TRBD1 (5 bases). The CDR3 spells CASSPYPGGTNEKLFF. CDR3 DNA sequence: TGTGCCAGCAGCCCATACCCGGGGGGGACTAATGAAAAACTGTTTTTT.